The 11 T cell receptor beta chains below were found in one sample sequenced in a study of blood T cell repertoires in COVID-19. The method was immunoSEQ multiplex PCR; TCRdb's version includes in-frame clones alone and lacks a portion of them. The repertoire holds 95,000 to 120,000 clones, with around 85% as singletons. The sequencing sample was made of peripheral blood. The receptors stem from an older woman with COVID-19, enrolled during active disease.

The rearrangement joins TRBV7-2 to TRBJ2-3, with 8 nucleotides matching TRBD2. Germline CDR1 is SGHTA and CDR2 is FQGNSA. V dropped 1 base and J dropped 5; count of bases not matched to a gene: 5. The CDR3 spans 15 residues. CDR3 DNA sequence: TGTGCCAGCAGCTTAGGAAGCGGGGGAGGAGATACGCAGTATTTT. This encodes CASSLGSGGGDTQYF.

This sequence joins TRBV6-5 and TRBJ1-1; D possibly corresponds to TRBD1 (6 bases). Germline V gene lookup returns CDR1 MNHEY and CDR2 SVGAGI. The ends were cut back, 2 bases at V and 4 bases at J, with 14 bases in the middle. The CDR3 runs to 15 residues. The CDR3: CASSYAPGQSTEAFF. DNA of the CDR3: TGTGCCAGCAGTTACGCCCCCGGACAGTCCACTGAAGCTTTCTTT.

J is TRBJ1-2 and V is TRBV4-1; TRBD1 aligns across 7 bases. Germline V gene sequence: CDR1 MGHRA, CDR2 YSYEKL. V lost 2 bases and J lost 8; bases outside the gene matches: 5. The CDR3 sequence is 13 residues long. The CDR3 is CASSQTDRAGYTF. The DNA for the CDR3 is TGCGCCAGCAGCCAAACAGACAGGGCCGGCTACACCTTC.

The chain links TRBV27 to TRBJ1-1, with D possibly matching TRBD1 (6 bases). The CDR3 has 13 amino acids. Germline values: CDR1 MNHEY, CDR2 SMNVEV (reference sequence). Trimming took 5 bases from V and 5 from J, leaving 12 bases between them. The CDR3 here is CASSLDQGTEAFF. CDR3 sequence (DNA): TGTGCCAGCAGTCTCGACCAGGGGACTGAAGCTTTCTTT.

The rearrangement uses TRBV10-3 and TRBJ2-7; 10 bases agree with TRBD2. The germline CDR1 and CDR2 sequences are ENHRY and SYGVKD. V shed 6 bases, J shed 2 bases, and the junction held 4 bases outside the gene matches. The CDR3 is made up of 14 amino acids. CDR3 sequence: CAISPSGGAYEQYF. CDR3 nucleotide sequence: TGTGCCATCAGCCCCAGCGGGGGGGCCTACGAGCAGTACTTC.

This clone was seen only a few times. V gene TRBV7-3 combines with J gene TRBJ1-2, with TRBD1 matching 7 bases. The J segment lost 6 bases and the V segment lost 6 bases, leaving 7 bases of the junction unmatched. The germline CDR1 and CDR2 sequences are SGHTA and FQGTGA. The CDR3 is 13 amino acids. CDR3 amino acids: CASSPTGADGYTF. Here the CDR3 DNA reads TGTGCCAGCAGTCCCACAGGGGCCGATGGCTACACCTTC.

J is TRBJ1-4 and V is TRBV5-1; D not resolved. The CDR3 is 15 residues long. The V end lost 4 bases, the J end lost 7 bases, and 17 bases lay between the germline ends. Per the germline V gene, CDR1 is SGHRS and CDR2 is YFSETQ. The CDR3 sequence: CASSPTGGRFEKLFF. For the CDR3, the DNA is TGCGCCAGCAGCCCCACCGGAGGAAGGTTTGAAAAACTGTTTTTT.

The chain employs TRBV3-1 (or the pseudogene TRBV3-2) and TRBJ2-7; unclear D gene. V was clipped by 1 base and J by 7 bases, with 14 bases between them. The CDR3 contains 14 residues. In germline, CDR1 is LGHDT, CDR2 YNNKEL (reference sequence). The CDR3 DNA reads TGTGCCAGCAGCCAAGCCTCTAGAACAAGGGAGCAGTACTTC. As protein: CASSQASRTREQYF.

The rearrangement uses TRBV6-5 and TRBJ1-1, with D uncertain. V gave up 2 bases and J gave up 5 bases, with 6 bases separating them. The CDR3 runs 12 residues. CDR1 and CDR2 (germline): MNHEY, SVGAGI. In DNA, the CDR3 is TGTGCCAGCAGTTACGGCGGGACTGAAGCTTTCTTT. This encodes CASSYGGTEAFF.

The CDR3 protein is CASSYGSPGNQPQHF. The CDR3 DNA is TGTGCCAGCAGTTACGGGTCGCCAGGGAATCAGCCCCAGCATTTT. The chain uses TRBV6-2 or TRBV6-3 and TRBJ1-5; maybe TRBD1 (5 bases). The CDR3 contains 15 residues. CDR1 is MNHEY, CDR2 SVGEGT, per germline. The V end lost 2 bases, the J end lost 4 bases, and 12 bases lay between the germline ends.

This clone was picked up a small number of times. The gene calls are TRBV24-1 and TRBJ2-2; no definite D call. Germline V gene sequence: CDR1 KGHDR, CDR2 SFDVKD. Trimming removed 4 bases at V and 4 bases at J, with 12 bases between. This CDR3 region has 15 residues. The CDR3 loop reads CATSDPWPRTGELFF. For the CDR3, the DNA is TGTGCCACCAGTGACCCATGGCCCCGCACCGGGGAGCTGTTTTTT.